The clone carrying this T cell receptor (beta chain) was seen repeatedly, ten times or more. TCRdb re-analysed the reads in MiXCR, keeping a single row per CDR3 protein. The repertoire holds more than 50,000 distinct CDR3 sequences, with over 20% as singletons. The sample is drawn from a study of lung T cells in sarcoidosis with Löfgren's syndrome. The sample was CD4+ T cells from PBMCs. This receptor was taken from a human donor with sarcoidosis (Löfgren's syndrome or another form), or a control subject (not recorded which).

DNA of the CDR3: TGTGCCAGCAGCGCCGCCGGACAGGGGAAAGTTCACGAGCAGTACTTC. Amino acids: CASSAAGQGKVHEQYF. The rearrangement joins TRBV7-8 to TRBJ2-7, with 9 bases fitting TRBD1. CDR1 is SGHVS and CDR2 is FQNEAQ in the germline V gene. Trimming at V came to 5 bases and at J to 5 bases, leaving 13 bases not matched to a gene. The CDR3 loop spans 16 amino acids.